The clone carrying this T cell receptor (beta chain) has at least ten counts. Its antigen is as yet unknown. This sample's TCRbeta library carried unique molecular identifier barcodes. TCRdb re-analysed the PCR reads in MiXCR, keeping a single row per CDR3 protein. The data show some 300,000 distinct CDR3 sequences, almost 8% seen once. This specimen comes from a study of T-cell reconstitution after alpha-beta-depleted transplantation in children. Findings of the study overall: Newly produced T cells mostly accounted for T-cell counts and diversity one year post-transplant. Roughly two months post-transplant, alpha-beta T cells reportedly originated from several hundred graft clones that had expanded. It was surviving recipient T cells and thymic progenitors that gave some patients high TCRbeta diversity at day 60.

CDR3 length: 13 amino acids. V was shortened by 6 bases and J by 7 bases, with 16 bases between the two germline ends. The germline V gene has CDR1 MDHEN and CDR2 SYDVKM. This clonotype was obtained from a female patient aged 2-10 years who had a stem cell transplant for Fanconi anemia, so the T cells may come from the graft donor. The input for sequencing was peripheral blood, taken 360 days after TCRalphabeta/CD19-depleted stem cell transplant. This rearrangement joins TRBV28 to TRBJ2-7, with D possibly matching TRBD2 (6 bases). The CDR3 region is CASSPPGEGEQYF. CDR3 DNA sequence: TGTGCCAGCAGCCCCCCGGGAGAGGGGGAGCAGTACTTC.